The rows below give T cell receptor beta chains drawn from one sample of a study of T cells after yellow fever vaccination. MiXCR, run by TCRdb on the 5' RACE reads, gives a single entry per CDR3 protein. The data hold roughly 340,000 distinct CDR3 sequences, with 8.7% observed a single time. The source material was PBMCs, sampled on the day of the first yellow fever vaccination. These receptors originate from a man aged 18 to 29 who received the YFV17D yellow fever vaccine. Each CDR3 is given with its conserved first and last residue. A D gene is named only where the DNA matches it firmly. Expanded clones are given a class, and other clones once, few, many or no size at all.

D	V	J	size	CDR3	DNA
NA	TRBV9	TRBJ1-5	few	CASSVEGGWSQPQHF	TGTGCCAGCAGCGTCGAGGGGGGTTGGAGTCAGCCCCAGCATTTT
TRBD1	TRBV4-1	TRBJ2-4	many	CASSQGPAGGDKNIQYF	TGCGCCAGCAGCCAAGGGCCCGCAGGGGGAGACAAAAACATTCAGTACTTC
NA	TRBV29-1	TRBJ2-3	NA	CSFRPGDTQYF	TGCAGCTTCCGGCCAGGGGACACGCAGTATTTT
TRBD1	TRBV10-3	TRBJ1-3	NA	CAITRDRGLYSGNTIYF	TGTGCCATCACGCGGGACAGGGGGCTCTACTCTGGAAACACCATATATTTT
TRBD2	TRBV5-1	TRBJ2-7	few	CASSSSGGAGEQYF	TGCGCCAGCAGCTCTAGCGGGGGGGCCGGCGAGCAGTACTTC
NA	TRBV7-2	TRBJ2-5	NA	CASSISDYETQYF	TGTGCCAGCAGCATCTCGGACTACGAGACCCAGTACTTC
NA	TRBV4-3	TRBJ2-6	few	CASSQARLRVYRGGANVLTF	TGCGCCAGCAGCCAAGCCAGACTTAGGGTATACAGAGGTGGGGCCAACGTCCTGACTTTC
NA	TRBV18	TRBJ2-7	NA	CASSPQQNHHEQYF	TGTGCCAGCTCACCTCAGCAAAACCACCACGAGCAGTACTTC
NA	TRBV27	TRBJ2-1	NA	CASSFPHTGSSYNEQFF	TGTGCCAGCAGTTTCCCGCACACCGGAAGCTCCTACAATGAGCAGTTCTTC
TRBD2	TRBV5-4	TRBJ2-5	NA	CASSSELAGQETQYF	TGTGCCAGCAGCTCAGAACTAGCGGGGCAAGAGACCCAGTACTTC
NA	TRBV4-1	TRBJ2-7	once	CASSQADSYEQCF	TGCGCCAGCAGCCAAGCGGACAGCTACGAGCAGTGCTTC
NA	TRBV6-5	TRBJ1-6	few	CASSYYDNSPLHF	TGTGCCAGCAGTTACTACGATAATTCACCCCTCCACTTT
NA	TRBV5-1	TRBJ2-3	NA	CASSQSPGPGTDTQYF	TGCGCCAGCAGCCAGTCTCCGGGACCGGGCACAGATACGCAGTATTTT
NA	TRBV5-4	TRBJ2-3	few	CASALVGLTPTDTQYF	TGTGCCAGCGCATTAGTTGGACTAACCCCCACAGATACGCAGTATTTT
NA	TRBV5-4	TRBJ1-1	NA	CASSLTGLVRNTEAFF	TGTGCCAGCAGCTTGACAGGGTTGGTGAGGAACACTGAAGCTTTCTTT
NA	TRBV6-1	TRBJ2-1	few	CASSPPRAGTEQFF	TGTGCCAGCAGCCCCCCCCGCGCGGGGACTGAGCAGTTCTTC
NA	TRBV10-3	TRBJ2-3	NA	CAITFSLEGTQYF	TGTGCCATCACCTTCAGTCTAGAGGGTACGCAGTATTTT
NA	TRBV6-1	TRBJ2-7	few	CASKERERQLIDEQYF	TGTGCCAGCAAAGAAAGGGAGAGGCAGCTCATCGACGAGCAGTACTTC
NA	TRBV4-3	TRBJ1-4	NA	CASSRGGEKLFF	TGCGCCAGCAGCCGGGGTGGGGAAAAACTGTTTTTT
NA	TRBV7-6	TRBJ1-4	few	CASSLANSRRTTNEKLFF	TGTGCCAGCAGCTTAGCGAACAGCAGGAGGACAACTAATGAAAAACTGTTTTTT
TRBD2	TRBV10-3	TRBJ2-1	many	CAISGPGLAGGLF	TGTGCCATCAGTGGACCGGGACTAGCGGGGGGACTCTTC
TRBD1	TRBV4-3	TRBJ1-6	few	CASSYNYRGDSPLHF	TGCGCCAGCAGCTACAATTACAGGGGCGATTCACCCCTCCACTTT
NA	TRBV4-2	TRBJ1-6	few	CASSQVSRQGFSPLHF	TGTGCCAGCAGCCAAGTATCGCGGCAGGGTTTTTCACCCCTCCACTTT
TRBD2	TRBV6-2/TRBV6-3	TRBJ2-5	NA	CASSYSGLEETQYF	TGTGCCAGCAGTTACTCCGGACTAGAAGAGACCCAGTACTTC
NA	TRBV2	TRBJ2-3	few	CASKMEVDTQYF	TGTGCCAGCAAGATGGAGGTAGATACGCAGTATTTT
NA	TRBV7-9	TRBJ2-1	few	CASSLADGTGGDEQFF	TGTGCCAGCAGCTTAGCGGATGGGACGGGGGGCGATGAGCAGTTCTTC
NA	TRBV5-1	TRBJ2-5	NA	CASSSPGQGNQETQYF	TGCGCCAGCAGCTCCCCCGGGCAGGGCAACCAAGAGACCCAGTACTTC
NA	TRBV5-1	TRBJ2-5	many	CASSWDQETQYF	TGCGCCAGCAGCTGGGACCAAGAGACCCAGTACTTC
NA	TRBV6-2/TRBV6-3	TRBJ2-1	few	CASSYGGGLSSYNEQFF	TGTGCCAGCAGTTACGGCGGGGGCCTGAGCTCCTACAATGAGCAGTTCTTC
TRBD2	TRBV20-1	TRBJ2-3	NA	CSAKPLAGESTDTQYF	TGCAGTGCTAAACCACTAGCGGGGGAAAGCACAGATACGCAGTATTTT
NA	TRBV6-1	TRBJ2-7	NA	CASSTRGGYEQYF	TGTGCCAGCAGTACCCGGGGTGGGTACGAGCAGTACTTC
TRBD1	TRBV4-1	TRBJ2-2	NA	CARSHLPRRGQGRSGELFF	TGCGCCAGGAGCCACCTCCCCCGGCGGGGACAGGGAAGGTCCGGGGAGCTGTTTTTT